Following are 31 T cell receptor beta chains from one sample sequenced in a study of CD8 T cells in Susac syndrome. When the RNA was reverse transcribed, random hexamers were used with an input of roughly 0.45 to 1 ug. TCRdb independently ran MiXCR on the immunoSEQ multiplex PCR reads; one entry per CDR3 protein. The sample carries about 130,000 distinct CDR3 sequences, over 90% recorded once. Sequenced sample: CD8+ T cells from PBMCs. The receptor source for this set is a human donor with multiple sclerosis.

This chain links TRBV5-4 with TRBJ2-1, with D perhaps TRBD1 (6 bases). From germline, CDR1 is SGHNT and CDR2 YYREEE (reference sequence). The ends were cut back, 2 bases at V and 3 bases at J, with 9 bases in the middle. This CDR3 contains 14 residues. The CDR3 region is CASSLGQIYNEQFF. CDR3 in DNA: TGTGCCAGCAGCTTAGGACAGATCTACAATGAGCAGTTCTTC.

This sequence joins TRBV7-9 and TRBJ2-7, with a tentative D call TRBD1 (5 bases). From germline, CDR1 is SEHNR and CDR2 FQNEAQ (reference sequence). The CDR3 totals 12 residues. With 6 bases removed from V and 3 bases from J, the gap between germline ends came to 9 bases. The CDR3 nucleotides read TGTGCCAGCAGTATAACAGGCTACGAGCAGTACGTC. It specifies CASSITGYEQYV.

The chain employs TRBV3-1 and TRBJ1-6, with no clear D. Trimming took off 1 base at V and 2 bases at J, with 6 bases between the two ends. The CDR3 is made up of 15 amino acids. CDR1 is LGHDT, CDR2 YNNKEL, per germline (reference sequence). CDR3 sequence (DNA): TGTGCCAGCAGCCAAGCGAACGCCTATAATTCACCCCTCCACTTT. Its protein is CASSQANAYNSPLHF.

The chain joins TRBV28 to TRBJ1-2, with D unresolved. Looked up from germline, CDR1 is MDHEN and CDR2 is SYDVKM. The CDR3 loop spans 12 amino acids. V was cut by 6 bases and J by 4 bases, with 9 bases left in between. CDR3: CASRGSSYGYTF. For the CDR3, the DNA is TGTGCCAGCAGAGGGAGCTCCTATGGCTACACCTTC.

This chain connects TRBV28 to TRBJ2-5; tentative D call: TRBD2 (5 bases). Germline-derived CDR1 and CDR2 are MDHEN and SYDVKM. This CDR3 has 13 amino acids. V lost 3 bases and J 4 bases, leaving 9 bases between the germline ends. CDR3 loop: CASSFGERETQYF. The DNA of the CDR3 is TGTGCCAGCAGTTTCGGGGAGAGAGAGACCCAGTACTTC.

The chain couples TRBV12-5 to TRBJ2-1; TRBD2 matches 8 bases. This CDR3 is built from 14 residues. The V and J ends lost 3 bases and 10 bases, in that order; junction bases with no gene match: 8. Germline CDR1 reads LGHNT; CDR2 reads FRNRAP. The CDR3 here is CASGFSQRGTEQFF. The CDR3 nucleotides read TGTGCTAGTGGTTTTTCCCAGCGGGGGACGGAGCAGTTCTTC.

V usage is TRBV5-4 and J usage is TRBJ2-5; 8 bases map to TRBD1. Germline CDR1 is SGHNT and CDR2 is YYREEE (reference sequence). The CDR3 length is 14 residues. V was clipped by 5 bases and J by 4 bases; unmatched bases: 7. DNA for the CDR3: TGTGCCAGCAGTCGCAGGGGGCGGGGAGAGACCCAGTACTTC. This gives the protein CASSRRGRGETQYF.

The J gene is TRBJ2-1, the V gene TRBV3-1; D is possibly TRBD2 (6 bases). This CDR3 is built from 18 residues. The germline CDR1 and CDR2 sequences are LGHDT and YNNKEL (reference sequence). V dropped 1 base and J dropped 0 bases, with 16 bases sitting between them. The CDR3 sequence is CASSQVDYPLSSYNEQFF. CDR3 in DNA: TGTGCCAGCAGCCAAGTGGACTATCCCCTCAGCTCCTACAATGAGCAGTTCTTC.

This clonotype was recorded once. V usage is TRBV9 and J usage is TRBJ2-7, with 8 bases that match TRBD1. From germline, CDR1 is SGDLS and CDR2 YYNGEE. This CDR3 comprises 15 residues. Losses at the gene ends were 2 bases for V and 2 bases for J; bases not matched to a gene: 6. The CDR3 reads CASSVGTGTTYEQYF. As DNA, the CDR3 is TGTGCCAGCAGCGTGGGGACAGGAACTACCTACGAGCAGTACTTC.

The chain has TRBV2 and TRBJ2-5; 8 bases fit TRBD2. This CDR3 is built from 15 residues. Germline trimming cut 7 bases from V and 5 bases from J; bases unmatched to any gene: 12. Germline V lookup: CDR1 SNHLY, CDR2 FYNNEI. The CDR3 region is CASKRGQGSGETQYF. CDR3 DNA: TGTGCCAGCAAGCGGGGGCAGGGCTCGGGGGAGACCCAGTACTTC.

V and J are TRBV27 and TRBJ2-1, with D perhaps matching TRBD1 (6 bases). Trimming left V 7 bases short and J 3 bases short, with 16 bases between. The CDR3 spans 15 residues. Germline CDR1 MNHEY, CDR2 SMNVEV (reference sequence). CDR3 region: CASKKITDSYNEQFF. CDR3 nucleotides: TGTGCCAGCAAGAAGATAACGGACAGCTACAATGAGCAGTTCTTC.

This chain links TRBV30 with TRBJ1-5; unclear D gene. V was cut by 3 bases and J by 7 bases, with 19 bases left in between. Germline V gene sequence: CDR1 GTSNPN, CDR2 SVGIG (reference sequence). The CDR3 length is 15 residues. CDR3 coding DNA: TGTGCCTGGAGCGCCACGGGAGGGCGAGGGCAGCCCCAGCATTTT. Translation: CAWSATGGRGQPQHF. Based on the CDR3 plus reference TRBV30 and TRBJ1-5, the full variable domain is SQTIHQWPATLVQPVGSPLSLECTVEGTSNPNLYWYRQAAGRGLQLLFYSVGIGQISSEVPQNLSASRPQDRQFILSSKKLLLSDSGFYLCAWSATGGRGQPQHFGDGTRLSIL.

The chain joins TRBV9 to TRBJ1-2; D unresolved. V was shortened by 4 bases and J by 5 bases, with 12 bases between the two germline ends. Germline V gene sequence: CDR1 SGDLS, CDR2 YYNGEE. The CDR3 is 13 amino acids. The CDR3 here is CASSSKDGYGYTF. As DNA, the CDR3 is TGTGCCAGCAGCTCCAAGGACGGTTATGGCTACACCTTC. Supplemented by reference TRBV9 and TRBJ1-2, the full variable domain reads DSGVTQTPKHLITATGQRVTLRCSPRSGDLSVYWYQQSLDQGLQFLIQYYNGEERAKGNILERFSAQQFPDLHSELNLSSLELGDSALYFCASSSKDGYGYTFGSGTRLTVV.

CDR3 sequence (DNA): TGTGCCAGCAGTAGGACAGGGGAGAACACTGAAGCTTTCTTT. Translating it yields CASSRTGENTEAFF. This sequence joins TRBV6-6 and TRBJ1-1; 9 bases match TRBD1. The J segment lost 1 base and the V segment lost 5 bases, leaving 2 bases of the junction unmatched. The CDR3 covers 14 residues. CDR1 is MNHNY and CDR2 is SVGAGI in the germline V gene (reference sequence).

V is TRBV9 and J is TRBJ2-1; TRBD2 aligns across 11 bases. This CDR3 has 15 amino acids. Trimming cost V 3 bases and J 6 bases; bases outside gene matches: 5. Per the germline V gene, CDR1 is SGDLS and CDR2 is YYNGEE. CDR3 in DNA: TGTGCCAGCAGCGCCACTAGCGGGAGTTTCAATGAGCAGTTCTTC. Translation gives CASSATSGSFNEQFF.

The chain is built from TRBV9 and TRBJ2-3, with D possibly matching TRBD1 (6 bases). The length of the CDR3 is 15 residues. Trimming took off 4 bases at V and 3 bases at J, with 15 bases between the two ends. CDR1 and CDR2 (germline): SGDLS, YYNGEE. This chain's CDR3 is CASSPGTRGTDTQYF. CDR3 nucleotides: TGTGCCAGCAGCCCCGGTACGAGGGGGACAGATACGCAGTATTTT.

The CDR3 sequence: CASRTSGGPNTEAFF. The CDR3 nucleotides read TGTGCCAGCAGAACCTCCGGAGGGCCGAACACTGAAGCTTTCTTT. J is TRBJ1-1 and V is TRBV7-9; the D is unclear. The germline CDR1 and CDR2 sequences are SEHNR and FQNEAQ (reference sequence). With 6 bases removed from V and 1 base from J, the gap between germline ends came to 15 bases. The CDR3 extends over 15 amino acids.

This chain connects TRBV15 to TRBJ1-5, with a possible D match to TRBD1 (5 bases). Germline loops: CDR1 LNHNV, CDR2 YYDKDF (reference sequence). There are 15 residues in the CDR3. V shed 5 bases and J shed 6 bases, with 17 bases lying between them. This chain's CDR3 is CATSGREETSQPQHF. The DNA for the CDR3 is TGTGCCACCAGCGGCAGGGAGGAGACAAGTCAGCCCCAGCATTTT.

V usage is TRBV5-1 and J usage is TRBJ2-7; tentative D call: TRBD1 (5 bases). The germline CDR1 and CDR2 sequences are SGHRS and YFSETQ. Between the trimmed V and J ends, which lost 4 bases and 1 base, there was a span of 18 bases. The CDR3 length is 16 residues. For the CDR3, the DNA is TGCGCCAGCAGCCCCGGACACTCCAGTGCTTCCTACGAGCAGTACGTC. Protein: CASSPGHSSASYEQYV.

Only one count was recorded for this clonotype. The V call is TRBV6-5, the J call TRBJ2-1; 12 nucleotides align to TRBD2. In germline, CDR1 is MNHEY, CDR2 SVGAGI. The CDR3 runs to 15 residues. The J segment lost 7 bases and the V segment lost 5 bases, leaving 6 bases of the junction unmatched. The CDR3 spells CASSARLAGVNEQFF. As DNA, the CDR3 is TGTGCCAGCAGTGCCAGACTAGCGGGAGTGAATGAGCAGTTCTTC.

This clonotype was detected only a few times. This sequence joins TRBV5-6 and TRBJ2-7, with unresolved D. The CDR3 has 12 residues. Per germline, CDR1 SGHDT and CDR2 YYEEEE. The V end lost 2 bases, the J end lost 5 bases, and 8 bases lay between the germline ends. CDR3 residues: CASSLSVDEQYF. In DNA, the CDR3 is TGTGCCAGCAGCTTAAGTGTAGACGAGCAGTACTTC.

V is TRBV7-3 and J is TRBJ2-1, with D tentatively TRBD1 (5 bases). In germline, CDR1 is SGHTA, CDR2 FQGTGA. Trimming stripped 4 bases from V and 10 bases from J, with 14 bases between. The CDR3 sequence is 13 residues long. CDR3 in DNA: TGTGCCAGCAGCTACCATGGGGCGAGGGAGCAGTTCTTC. Translation gives CASSYHGAREQFF. The full variable domain, in which reference TRBV7-3 and TRBJ2-1 provide the parts outside the CDR3, is GAGVSQTPSNKVTEKGKYVELRCDPISGHTALYWYRQSLGQGPEFLIYFQGTGAADDSGLPNDRFFAVRPEGSVSTLKIQRTERGDSAVYLCASSYHGAREQFFGPGTRLTVL.

J is TRBJ1-1 and V is TRBV11-2; 7 bases fit TRBD1. The CDR3 is made up of 12 amino acids. Trimming cost V 3 bases and J 8 bases; bases outside gene matches: 3. Germline V gene lookup returns CDR1 SGHAT and CDR2 FQNNGV. The CDR3 protein is CASSLGQKEAFF. DNA of the CDR3: TGTGCCAGCAGCTTGGGACAGAAGGAAGCTTTCTTT.

J is TRBJ1-2 and V is TRBV5-1; D may be TRBD1 (6 bases). CDR3 size: 15 residues. Germline loops: CDR1 SGHRS, CDR2 YFSETQ. V was shortened by 2 bases and J by 8 bases, with 19 bases between the two germline ends. CDR3 coding DNA: TGCGCCAGCAGCTTCGGGGTCAGGGGCTCGGACGGCTACACCTTC. Amino acids: CASSFGVRGSDGYTF. Filled out from reference TRBV5-1 and TRBJ1-2, the complete variable domain reads KAGVTQTPRYLIKTRGQQVTLSCSPISGHRSVSWYQQTPGQGLQFLFEYFSETQRNKGNFPGRFSGRQFSNSRSEMNVSTLELGDSALYLCASSFGVRGSDGYTFGSGTRLTVV.

CDR3 loop: CAWSMAGDQPQHF. The CDR3 nucleotides are TGTGCCTGGAGTATGGCAGGGGATCAGCCCCAGCATTTT. V and J are TRBV30 and TRBJ1-5, with D perhaps TRBD1 (6 bases). From germline, CDR1 is GTSNPN and CDR2 SVGIG (reference sequence). This CDR3 has 13 residues. Trimming took 2 bases from V and 5 from J, leaving 10 bases between them.

This chain links TRBV9 with TRBJ1-2; perhaps TRBD1 as D (6 bases). Trimming pared 4 bases from V and 5 bases from J, leaving 15 bases between. The V gene's germline CDR1 is SGDLS and CDR2 YYNGEE. This CDR3 spans 14 amino acids. CDR3 DNA: TGTGCCAGCAGCCGCCTGGGAGGGACATATGGCTACACCTTC. This encodes CASSRLGGTYGYTF.

This clonotype showed up just once. This chain uses TRBV3-1 with TRBJ2-2; TRBD1 is a possible D gene (5 bases). This CDR3 has 16 residues. Germline CDR1 LGHDT, CDR2 YNNKEL (reference sequence). V lost 1 base and J lost 1, with 10 bases in between. The CDR3 is CASSQAGWLNTGELFF. Here the CDR3 DNA reads TGTGCCAGCAGCCAAGCAGGGTGGTTGAACACCGGGGAGCTGTTTTTT.

The gene calls are TRBV19 and TRBJ1-5, with 7 bases lining up with TRBD1. The CDR3 loop spans 15 amino acids. The V and J ends lost 10 bases and 1 base, in that order; junction bases with no gene match: 10. From germline, CDR1 is LNHDA and CDR2 SQIVND (reference sequence). The CDR3 protein is CATNPHRGSNQPQHF. The CDR3 nucleotides read TGTGCCACCAACCCACACAGGGGAAGCAATCAGCCCCAGCATTTT.

The V call is TRBV7-3, the J call TRBJ2-7; D might be TRBD2 (6 bases). Germline CDR1 and CDR2: SGHTA and FQGTGA. The CDR3 sequence is 15 residues long. V lost 2 bases to trimming and J lost 3 bases, with 14 bases between them. The chain's CDR3 is CASSLWSQGGYEQYF. For the CDR3, the DNA is TGTGCCAGCAGCTTATGGTCGCAGGGAGGCTACGAGCAGTACTTC.

The V and J genes are TRBV30 and TRBJ2-2, with 9 bases lining up with TRBD2. This CDR3 has 18 residues. Looked up from germline, CDR1 is GTSNPN and CDR2 is SVGIG (reference sequence). The V gene end was trimmed by 5 bases and the J gene end by 0 bases; junction bases not matched to a gene: 13. Written as DNA, the CDR3 is TGTGCCTGGCACAACTGGCGGGGGGGAGACGCGAACACCGGGGAGCTGTTTTTT. It specifies CAWHNWRGGDANTGELFF.

The genes are TRBV24-1 and TRBJ2-4; 11 bases fit TRBD2. Looked up from germline, CDR1 is KGHDR and CDR2 is SFDVKD. V shed 0 bases, J shed 6 bases, and the junction held 15 bases outside the gene matches. The CDR3 is made up of 20 amino acids. CDR3 loop: CATSDLILPGLAERGNIQYF. Here the CDR3 DNA reads TGTGCCACCAGTGATTTGATCCTACCGGGACTAGCGGAGAGGGGAAACATTCAGTACTTC.